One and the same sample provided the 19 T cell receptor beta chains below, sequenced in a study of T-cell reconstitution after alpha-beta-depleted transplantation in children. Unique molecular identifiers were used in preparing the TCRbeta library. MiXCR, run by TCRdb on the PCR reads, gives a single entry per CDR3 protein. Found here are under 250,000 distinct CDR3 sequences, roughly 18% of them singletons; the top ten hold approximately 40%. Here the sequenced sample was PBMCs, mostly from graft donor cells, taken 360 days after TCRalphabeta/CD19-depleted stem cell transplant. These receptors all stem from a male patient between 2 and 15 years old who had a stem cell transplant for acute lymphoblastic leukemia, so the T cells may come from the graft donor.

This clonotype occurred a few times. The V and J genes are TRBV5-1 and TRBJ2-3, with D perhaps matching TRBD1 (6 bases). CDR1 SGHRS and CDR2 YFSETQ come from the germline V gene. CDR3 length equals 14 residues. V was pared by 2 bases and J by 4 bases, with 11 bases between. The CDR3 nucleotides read TGCGCCAGCAGCTTCACAGGGTACCCAGATACGCAGTATTTT. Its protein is CASSFTGYPDTQYF.

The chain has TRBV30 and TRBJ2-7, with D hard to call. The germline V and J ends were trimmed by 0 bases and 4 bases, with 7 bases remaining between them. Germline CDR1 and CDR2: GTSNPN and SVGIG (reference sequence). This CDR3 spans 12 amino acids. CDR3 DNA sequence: TGTGCCTGGAGTGTACATGGATACGAGCAGTACTTC. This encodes CAWSVHGYEQYF.

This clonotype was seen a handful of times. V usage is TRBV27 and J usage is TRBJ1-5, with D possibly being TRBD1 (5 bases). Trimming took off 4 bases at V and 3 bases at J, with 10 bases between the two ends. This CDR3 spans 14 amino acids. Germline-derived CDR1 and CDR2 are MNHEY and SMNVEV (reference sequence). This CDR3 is CASSSMGDNQPQHF. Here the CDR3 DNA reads TGTGCCAGCAGTTCCATGGGGGACAATCAGCCCCAGCATTTT.

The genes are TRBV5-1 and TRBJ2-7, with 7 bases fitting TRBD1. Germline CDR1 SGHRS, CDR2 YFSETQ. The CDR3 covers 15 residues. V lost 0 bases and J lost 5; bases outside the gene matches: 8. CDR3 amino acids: CASSLVQGVDDEQYF. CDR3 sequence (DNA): TGCGCCAGCAGCTTGGTTCAGGGGGTGGACGACGAGCAGTACTTC.

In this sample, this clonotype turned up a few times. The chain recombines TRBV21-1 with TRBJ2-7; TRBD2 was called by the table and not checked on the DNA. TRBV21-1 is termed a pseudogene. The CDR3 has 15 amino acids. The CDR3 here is CASSEGGSASYEQYF. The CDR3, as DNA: TGTGCCAGCAGCGAAGGAGGGTCAGCTTCCTACGAGCAGTACTTC.

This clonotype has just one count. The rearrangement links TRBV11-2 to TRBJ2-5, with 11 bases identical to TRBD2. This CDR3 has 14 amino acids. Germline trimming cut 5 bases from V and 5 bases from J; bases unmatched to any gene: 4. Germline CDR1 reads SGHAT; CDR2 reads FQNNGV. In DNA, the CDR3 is TGTGCCAGCAGCCTAGCGGGGGGAATGGAGACCCAGTACTTC. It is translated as CASSLAGGMETQYF.

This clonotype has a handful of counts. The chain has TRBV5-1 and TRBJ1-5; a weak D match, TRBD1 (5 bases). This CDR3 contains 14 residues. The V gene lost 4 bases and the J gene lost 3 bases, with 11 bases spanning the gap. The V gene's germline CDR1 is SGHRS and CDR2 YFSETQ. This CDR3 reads CASSAGRPNQPQHF. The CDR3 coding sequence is TGCGCCAGCAGCGCGGGACGTCCCAATCAGCCCCAGCATTTT.

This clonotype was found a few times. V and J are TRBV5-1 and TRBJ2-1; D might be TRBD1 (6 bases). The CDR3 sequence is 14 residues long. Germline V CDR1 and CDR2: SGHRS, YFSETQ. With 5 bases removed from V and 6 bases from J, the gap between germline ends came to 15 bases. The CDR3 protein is CASRRTTGFNEQFF. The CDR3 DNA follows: TGCGCCAGCAGGAGAACGACAGGTTTCAATGAGCAGTTCTTC.

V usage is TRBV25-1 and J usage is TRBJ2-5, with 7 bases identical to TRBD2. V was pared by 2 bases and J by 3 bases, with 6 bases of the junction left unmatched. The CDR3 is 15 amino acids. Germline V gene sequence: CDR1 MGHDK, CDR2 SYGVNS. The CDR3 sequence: CASSEGASGEETQYF. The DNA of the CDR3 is TGTGCCAGCAGTGAAGGAGCTAGCGGTGAAGAGACCCAGTACTTC. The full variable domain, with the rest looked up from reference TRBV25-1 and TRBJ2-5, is EADIYQTPRYLVIGTGKKITLECSQTMGHDKMYWYQQDPGMELHLIHYSYGVNSTEKGDLSSESTVSRIRTEHFPLTLESARPSHTSQYLCASSEGASGEETQYFGPGTRLLVL.

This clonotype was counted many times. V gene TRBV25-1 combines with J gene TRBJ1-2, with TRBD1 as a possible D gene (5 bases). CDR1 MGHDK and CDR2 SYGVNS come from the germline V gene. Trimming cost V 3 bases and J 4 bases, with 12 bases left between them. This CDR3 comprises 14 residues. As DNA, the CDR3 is TGTGCCAGCAGTGATGGGGGGACTTTCTATGGCTACACCTTC. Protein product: CASSDGGTFYGYTF.

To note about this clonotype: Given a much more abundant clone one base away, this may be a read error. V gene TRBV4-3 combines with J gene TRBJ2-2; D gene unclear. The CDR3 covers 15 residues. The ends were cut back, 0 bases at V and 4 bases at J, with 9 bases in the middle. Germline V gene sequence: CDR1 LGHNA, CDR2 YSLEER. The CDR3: CASSQDLASTGELFF. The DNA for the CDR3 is TGCGCCAGCAGCCAAGATCTCGCCTCCACCGGGGAGCTGTTTTTT.

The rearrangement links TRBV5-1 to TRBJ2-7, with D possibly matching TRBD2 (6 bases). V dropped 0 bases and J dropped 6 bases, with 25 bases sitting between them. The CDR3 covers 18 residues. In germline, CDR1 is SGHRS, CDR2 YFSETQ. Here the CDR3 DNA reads TGCGCCAGCAGCTTGGTTCCCTACGCACGGGGGAGTCCCGGCGAGCAGTACTTC. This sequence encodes CASSLVPYARGSPGEQYF.

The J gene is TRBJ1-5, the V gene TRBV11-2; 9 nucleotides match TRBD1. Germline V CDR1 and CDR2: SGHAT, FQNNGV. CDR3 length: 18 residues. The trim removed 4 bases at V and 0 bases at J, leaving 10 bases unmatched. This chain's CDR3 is CASSSGQGSYGSNQPQHF. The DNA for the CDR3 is TGTGCCAGCAGCTCCGGACAGGGGAGCTATGGTAGCAATCAGCCCCAGCATTTT. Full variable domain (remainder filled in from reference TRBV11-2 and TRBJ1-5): EAGVAQSPRYKIIEKRQSVAFWCNPISGHATLYWYQQILGQGPKLLIQFQNNGVVDDSQLPKDRFSAERLKGVDSTLKIQPAKLEDSAVYLCASSSGQGSYGSNQPQHFGDGTRLSIL.

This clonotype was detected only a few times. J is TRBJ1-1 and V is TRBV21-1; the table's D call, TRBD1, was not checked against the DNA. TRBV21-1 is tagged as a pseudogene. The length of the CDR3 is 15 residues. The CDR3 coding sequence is TGTGCCAGCAGCAAGACGATCGACAGGTCCCCCGAAGCTTTCTTT. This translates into CASSKTIDRSPEAFF.

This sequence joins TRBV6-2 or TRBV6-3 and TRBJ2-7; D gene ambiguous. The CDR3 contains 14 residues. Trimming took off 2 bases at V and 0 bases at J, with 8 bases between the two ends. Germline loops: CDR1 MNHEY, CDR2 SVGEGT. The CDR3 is CASSYGRYSYEQYF. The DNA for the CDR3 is TGTGCCAGCAGTTACGGGCGGTACTCCTACGAGCAGTACTTC.

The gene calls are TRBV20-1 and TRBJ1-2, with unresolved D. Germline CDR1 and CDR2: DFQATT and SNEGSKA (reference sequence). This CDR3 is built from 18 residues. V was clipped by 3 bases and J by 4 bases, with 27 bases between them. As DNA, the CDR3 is TGCAGTGCTAGTCCCACCGGGAGAGATTTGGCTTCTAGCTATGGCTACACCTTC. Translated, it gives CSASPTGRDLASSYGYTF.

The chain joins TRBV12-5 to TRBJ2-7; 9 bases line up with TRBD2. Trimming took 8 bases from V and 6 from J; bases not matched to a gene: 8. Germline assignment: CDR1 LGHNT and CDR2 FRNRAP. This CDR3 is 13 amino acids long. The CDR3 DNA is TGTGCTAGTTCGAGCGGGGGGCCCGGCGAGCAGTACTTC. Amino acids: CASSSGGPGEQYF. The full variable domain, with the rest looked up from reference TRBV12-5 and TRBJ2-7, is DARVTQTPRHKVTEMGQEVTMRCQPILGHNTVFWYRQTMMQGLELLAYFRNRAPLDDSGMPKDRFSAEMPDATLATLKIQPSEPRDSAVYFCASSSGGPGEQYFGPGTRLTVT.

The CDR3 coding sequence is TGCAGTGCTAGAATAAACAGGGGGAACTACGAGCAGTACTTC. Protein: CSARINRGNYEQYF. The chain employs TRBV20-1 and TRBJ2-7; 8 bases are a match to TRBD1. The CDR3 is 14 residues long. V was clipped by 2 bases and J by 3 bases; unmatched bases: 6. Germline CDR1 and CDR2: DFQATT and SNEGSKA (reference sequence).

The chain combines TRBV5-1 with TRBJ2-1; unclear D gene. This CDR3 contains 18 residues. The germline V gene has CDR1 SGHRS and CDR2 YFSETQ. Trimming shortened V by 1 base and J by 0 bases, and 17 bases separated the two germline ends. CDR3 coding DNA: TGCGCCAGCAGCTTGCCGGGTCCTACAGAGCTCTCCTACAATGAGCAGTTCTTC. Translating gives CASSLPGPTELSYNEQFF.